This TCR beta chain originates from a study of CD8 T cells in ankylosing spondylitis. Study-wide points: Both synovial fluid and blood in reactive arthritis had previously been reported to carry some motif variants. Typical of ankylosing spondylitis blood, it appeared, was a TCR beta motif of roughly eight highly homologous variants.

Notes on this clonotype: Its cognate antigen is unknown.

Germline CDR1 SGHTA, CDR2 FQGNSA. The CDR3 is 13 residues long. Trimming took off 2 bases at V and 0 bases at J, with 2 bases between the two ends. TCRdb recomputed calls from the 5' RACE reads with MiXCR, one row per CDR3 protein. The sample carries nearly 350,000 distinct CDR3 sequences, approximately 15% recorded once. This sequence joins TRBV7-2 and TRBJ1-3; unclear D gene. The sample comprised blood, either unsorted or a sorted T cell fraction (not recorded which). This TCR was sampled from a male donor with ankylosing spondylitis or in good health (not recorded which). This CDR3 is CASSLHSGNTIYF. Written as DNA, the CDR3 is TGTGCCAGCAGCTTACACTCTGGAAACACCATATATTTT.